The text below deals with one TCR beta chain. V was pared by 6 bases and J by 2 bases, with 4 bases of the junction left unmatched. The CDR3 spans 14 residues. Germline V gene data show CDR1 as SNHLY and CDR2 as FYNNEI. 60 Vbeta and 13 Jbeta primers were used in PCR. Libraries were prepared by immunoSEQ multiplex PCR; TCRdb keeps only in-frame clonotypes and omits some of them. This repertoire shows roughly 190,000 clones, around nine tenths found once; its top ten account for around 1.5%. These data originate in a study of cytomegalovirus exposure and HLA in healthy donors. The rearrangement uses TRBV2 and TRBJ1-1, with 9 bases that match TRBD1. The sequence was collected from a woman aged 18-29 years in good health and CMV-seronegative. Input material: PBMCs. The CDR3 spells CASRETGGNTEAFF. In nucleotides, the CDR3 is TGTGCCAGCAGGGAGACAGGGGGAAACACTGAAGCTTTCTTT. Based on the CDR3 plus reference TRBV2 and TRBJ1-1, the full variable domain is EPEVTQTPSHQVTQMGQEVILRCVPISNHLYFYWYRQILGQKVEFLVSFYNNEISEKSEIFDDQFSVERPDGSNFTLKIRSTKLEDSAMYFCASRETGGNTEAFFGQGTRLTVV.